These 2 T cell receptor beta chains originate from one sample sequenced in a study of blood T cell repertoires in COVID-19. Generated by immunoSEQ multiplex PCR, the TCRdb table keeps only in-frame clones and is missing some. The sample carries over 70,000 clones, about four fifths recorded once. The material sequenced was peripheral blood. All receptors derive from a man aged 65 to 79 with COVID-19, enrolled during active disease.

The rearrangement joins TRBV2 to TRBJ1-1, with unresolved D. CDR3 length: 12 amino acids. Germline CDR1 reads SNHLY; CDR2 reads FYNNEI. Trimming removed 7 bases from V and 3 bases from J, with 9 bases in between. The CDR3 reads CASTSGYTEAFF. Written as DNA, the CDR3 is TGTGCCAGCACCTCGGGTTACACTGAAGCTTTCTTT.

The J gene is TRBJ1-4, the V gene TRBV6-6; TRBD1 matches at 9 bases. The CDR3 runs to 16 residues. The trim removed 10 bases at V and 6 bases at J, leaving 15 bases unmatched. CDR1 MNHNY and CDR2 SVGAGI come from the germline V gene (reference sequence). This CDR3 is CAIQASQGQGYEKLFF. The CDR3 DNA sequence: TGTGCCATCCAAGCGTCGCAGGGACAGGGATATGAAAAACTGTTTTTT.